What follows describes a single T cell receptor beta chain. Its antigen specificity is not known. Qualities for individual bases were not recorded, and no much larger clone is one base off. Its CDR3 holds 12 amino acids, cysteine through phenylalanine. The only DNA kept is the CDR3, 36 bases in frame from the first base. V is pruned by 5 bases and J by 8 bases, leaving 5 bases of the junction without a gene match. The germline V gene (reference sequence) provides CDR1 WNHNN and CDR2 SYGVQD. Healthy HIV-negative adults with no recently reported acute infections or vaccinations were included as donors. All donors were Caucasian adults living in Nashville, Tennessee, USA. CD4+ T cells were enriched by magnetic negative selection; naive cells were then positively selected on CD45RA, and the negative fraction formed the memory subset. After blood collection by leukapheresis, PBMCs were isolated using Ficoll-Histopaque density gradient centrifugation and then cryopreserved in the vapor phase of liquid nitrogen. Analytical flow cytometry was used to check the purity and quantity of each magnetically sorted T cell population. Genomic DNA was isolated from each sorted fraction and quantified by UV absorbance on a Nanodrop 2000c.

Using the deep immunoSEQ assay, TCR CDR3 regions were amplified from genomic DNA by multiplex PCR. Extracted genomic DNA from each cell subset was distributed evenly across all wells of several immunoSEQ 96-well plates, and each plate was treated as a replicate. Each replicate PCR for sorted subsets received around 0.2 ug genomic DNA, equal to around 32,000 T cell genomes. Purified libraries were quantified with a Qubit 3.0 fluorometer, sized on a Bioanalyzer 2100, and re-quantified with the KAPA Library Quantification kit. A separate single-read 150-cycle Illumina NextSeq 550 flow cell was used to sequence each immunoSEQ 96-well plate. Per the authors' processing: The immunoSEQ output contained only junctional sequences without quality scores, so filtering could not match that applied to full-length reads. Sequences were annotated with PyIR, a Python wrapper for IgBLAST v1.9, using IMGT germline references to assign V/J genes and CDR3. Any read was removed if the V/J assignment was weak (E-value above 1e-6), the CDR3 was missing, or the read contained stop codons, out-of-frame junctions, or ambiguous translated residues. V3J clonotypes were defined as sequences sharing the same inferred V gene, J gene, and CDR3 amino acid sequence. To compute the percentage overlap between repertoires, the number of shared unique clonotypes was divided by the size of the smaller repertoire. Richness of each repertoire was evaluated using RTK rarefaction, the Chao1 estimator, and Recon v2.1 estimates of unobserved clonotypes. Generation probabilities for all TCRbeta clonotypes obtained by the gDNA method from four donors were computed using OLGA. The table was pulled from immuneACCESS by TCRdb, which kept in-frame rearrangements only. Such tables lose some clones; where checked, under half of the loss comes from unresolved V genes, and the rest has no known cause. D and trimming were read from the DNA, whereas the V and J calls and clone size are those reported in that table. Recorded for this sample are around 720,000 clones; 73% of them occurred a single time. In total, the top ten clones hold 1.5% to 2% of the sample.

The data were taken from a study of shared clonotypes between healthy human individuals (dated by TCRdb to about 2020). Background on the whole study: The cohort comprised a couple of women and a few men aged 18 to 49 years. To estimate repertoire size and how much clonotype sharing occurs between individuals, the study deeply sequenced the blood TCR repertoires of five or six healthy adults. Per donor, leukapheresis produced somewhere between about 0.94 and 9.5 billion PBMCs. For each donor, three plates each were used for CD4 naive and CD4 memory, two plates were used for CD8 naive, and one plate was used for CD8 memory. To increase sequencing depth and limit assay-specific biases, TCR repertoire library preparation and sequencing were carried out by different laboratories using diverse techniques.

Broader findings and caveats from the paper: Naive subsets generally had larger estimated clonotype richness than memory subsets did. Based on pairwise subsampling, the degree of clonotype sharing among donors was expected to be affected by sequencing depth. Compared with non-shared clonotypes, the clonotypes found in all four sorted-subset donors had higher generation probabilities. Incomplete sequencing was indicated by rarefaction of sorted-subset datasets, despite the large sequencing depth. Sampling was limited to blood, and TCR repertoires in tissue likely differ from TCR repertoires in blood. Because the study included a small number of donors, the genetic and exposure-history diversity represented was limited. Approximately 5% of naive CD4, around 3.6% of naive CD8, approximately 2% of memory CD4, and approximately 0.4% of memory CD8 clonotypes were shared across a few donors.

The sequenced material came from memory CD4+ T cells sorted from blood. Explained via the paper, the cell subset or site label denotes: CD45RA-negative fraction. The TCR was taken from a woman aged 25 to 39 in good health. The chain is assembled from TRBV10-1 and TRBJ1-1, with TRBD1 matching 7 junction bases. The bases are TGCGCCAGCAGTCAAAACAGGGGAGAAGCTTTCTTT. Protein translation: CASSQNRGEAFF.